A selection of T cell receptor beta chains follows, all from one sample in a study of shared clonotypes between healthy human individuals. This table comes from immunoSEQ multiplex PCR, and its TCRdb copy is limited to in-frame clones, with some not included. The sample includes a few hundred thousand clones, about 74% of them seen just once. What was sequenced was PBMCs. These receptors all come from a woman in her 40s in good health. Some clones in this sample may be carry-over from other donors' samples. Each CDR3 is given with its conserved first and last residue. The D gene is left open where the match is weak. Some rows have no size entry. The others give once, few or many, or a class for an expanded clone.

>16|-|TRBJ1-1|TRBV7-9|TRBD1
CASSPGTGGLGTEAFF
>13|-|TRBJ1-1|TRBV25-1|-
CASSRAGSAEAFF
>13|-|TRBJ2-3|TRBV6-1|-
CASSEVPTDTQYF
>12|-|TRBJ2-7|TRBV29-1|TRBD1
CRPGQGVLEQYF
>15|many|TRBJ2-6|TRBV6-1|TRBD1
CASSETGSGANVLTF
>14|-|TRBJ2-2|TRBV21-1|-
CAIPRVGGTGELFF
>19|-|TRBJ2-6|TRBV27|-
CASRRNFGGDSSGANVLTF
>15|many|TRBJ2-7|TRBV29-1|TRBD1
CSAERTGKSPYEQYF
>15|-|-|TRBV19|TRBD1
CASSIETGGHYEQYF
>14|-|TRBJ2-3|TRBV30|-
CAWSGGSETDTQYF
>13|few|TRBJ2-7|TRBV7-7|-
CASSSAGSYEQYF
>17|-|TRBJ2-7|TRBV4-1|TRBD2
CASSQGEVGLLSYEQYF
>14|-|TRBJ2-1|TRBV7-3|TRBD2
CASSPTSGYNEQFF
>14|-|TRBJ1-4|TRBV28|-
CAVGWLVSNEKLFF
>13|-|TRBJ2-1|TRBV15|-
CATSRDIYNEQFF
>14|few|TRBJ1-1|TRBV6-5|-
CASSYSIGGTEAFF
>14|many|TRBJ1-2|TRBV9|TRBD1
CASSVGTGPYGYTF
>14|-|TRBJ1-1|TRBV28|-
CASSSGGLSTEAFF
>17|-|TRBJ1-1|TRBV7-9|TRBD1
CASSQGQGAEEYTEAFF
>14|once|TRBJ1-4|TRBV28|-
CASSLGGNYEKLFF
>14|once|TRBJ1-1|TRBV23-1|-
CASSQSGRNTEAFF
>16|-|TRBJ2-6|TRBV27|-
CASSSDRLSGANVLTF
>14|once|TRBJ2-7|TRBV6-5|TRBD2
CATKGLAVTYEQYF
>14|once|TRBJ2-7|TRBV6-5|TRBD2
CASSTSGTSYEQYF
>14|many|TRBJ1-1|TRBV7-6|-
CASSPTGLNTEAFF